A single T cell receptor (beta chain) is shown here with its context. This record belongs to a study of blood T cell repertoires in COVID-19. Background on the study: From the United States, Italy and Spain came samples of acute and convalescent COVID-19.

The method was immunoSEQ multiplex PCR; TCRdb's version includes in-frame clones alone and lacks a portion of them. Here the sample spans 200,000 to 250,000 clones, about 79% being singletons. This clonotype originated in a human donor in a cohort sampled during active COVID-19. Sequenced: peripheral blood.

The CDR3 sequence is CASSLLAQETQYF. CDR3 DNA sequence: TGTGCCAGCTCACTACTAGCGCAAGAGACCCAGTACTTC. The chain carries TRBV18 and TRBJ2-5; 7 positions match TRBD2. The length of the CDR3 is 13 residues. Germline loops: CDR1 KGHSH, CDR2 LQKENI. Trimming took 4 bases from V and 2 from J; bases not matched to a gene: 1. Full variable domain (missing parts from reference TRBV18 and TRBJ2-5): NAGVMQNPRHLVRRRGQEARLRCSPMKGHSHVYWYRQLPEEGLKFMVYLQKENIIDESGMPKERFSAEFPKEGPSILRIQQVVRGDSAAYFCASSLLAQETQYFGPGTRLLVL.